The following is a TCR beta chain sequence with its context. What it binds is not known. 13 Jbeta primers and 60 Vbeta primers were used for the PCR. The table came from immunoSEQ multiplex PCR; TCRdb's copy has only in-frame clones and leaves some out. Of 35,000 to 55,000 clones in the sample, roughly 69% were seen once. This sample is drawn from a study of cytomegalovirus exposure and HLA in healthy donors. General observations from the study: Highest at DRB1 and lowest at HLA-C, TCR association rates differed among HLA loci in a later analysis. V- and J-gene trimming in TCR beta was tied to a missense DCLRE1C variant by an analysis performed later.

This CDR3 contains 15 residues. Germline CDR1 and CDR2: GTSNPN and SVGIG (reference sequence). The V and J ends lost 2 bases and 3 bases respectively, with 13 bases between them. The donors comprised healthy bone marrow donors. The sequence was collected from a woman aged 25 to 39 in good health and CMV-seronegative. The chain has TRBV30 and TRBJ2-2; D may be TRBD1 (6 bases). Source material: PBMCs. This CDR3 is CAWSPGTSDTGELFF. CDR3 in DNA: TGTGCCTGGAGTCCTGGGACATCTGACACCGGGGAGCTGTTTTTT.